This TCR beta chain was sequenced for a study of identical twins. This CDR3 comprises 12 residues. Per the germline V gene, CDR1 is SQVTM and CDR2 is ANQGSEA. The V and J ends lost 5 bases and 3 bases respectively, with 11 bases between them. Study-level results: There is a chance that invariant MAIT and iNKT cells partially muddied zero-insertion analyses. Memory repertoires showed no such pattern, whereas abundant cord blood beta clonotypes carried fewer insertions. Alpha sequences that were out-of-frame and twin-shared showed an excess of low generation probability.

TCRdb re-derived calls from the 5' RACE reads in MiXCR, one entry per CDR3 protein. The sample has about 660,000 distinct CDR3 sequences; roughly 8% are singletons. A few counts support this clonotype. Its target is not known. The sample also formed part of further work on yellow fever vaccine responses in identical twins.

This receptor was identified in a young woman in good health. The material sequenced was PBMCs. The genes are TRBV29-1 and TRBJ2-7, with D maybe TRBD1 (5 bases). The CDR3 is CSVTLGLYEQYF. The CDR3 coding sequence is TGCAGCGTTACCTTGGGGCTCTACGAGCAGTACTTC.